A selection of T cell receptor beta chains follows, all from one sample in a study of shared clonotypes between healthy human individuals. Sequencing used immunoSEQ multiplex PCR; TCRdb keeps in-frame clones, though not all of them. The sample has millions of clones; approximately 94% are singletons. Sequencing was carried out using naive CD8+ T cells from PBMCs. The source is a man in his late teens or twenties in good health. Some clones in this sample may be carry-over from other donors' samples. Both conserved end residues are part of each CDR3. The D gene is left open where the match is weak. Clone sizes are given selectively: once, few, many, or a class where the clone is expanded.

v_gene: TRBV9
j_gene: TRBJ2-1
d_gene: TRBD2
abundance: NA
CDR3nt: TGTGCCAGCAGCTCCCGACCTACTAGCGGGAGGGGCAATGAGCAGTTCTTC
CDR3aa: CASSSRPTSGRGNEQFF

v_gene: TRBV5-5
j_gene: TRBJ1-2
d_gene: NA
abundance: NA
CDR3nt: TGTGCCAGCAACCTACAGGGAGGAGGTAGAGGCTACACCTTC
CDR3aa: CASNLQGGGRGYTF

v_gene: TRBV4-2
j_gene: TRBJ2-5
d_gene: TRBD2
abundance: once
CDR3nt: TGTGCCAGCAGCCCCGCTCCGGGACTACAAGAGACCCAGTACTTC
CDR3aa: CASSPAPGLQETQYF

v_gene: TRBV29-1
j_gene: TRBJ2-1
d_gene: NA
abundance: NA
CDR3nt: TGCAGCGTCATCTCCGGGGGAACGTACAATGAGCAGTTCTTC
CDR3aa: CSVISGGTYNEQFF

v_gene: TRBV5-1
j_gene: TRBJ2-7
d_gene: TRBD1
abundance: NA
CDR3nt: TGCGCCAGCTCATATTACAGGGGGCAGTCCTACGAGCAGTACTTC
CDR3aa: CASSYYRGQSYEQYF

v_gene: TRBV11-2
j_gene: TRBJ1-2
d_gene: NA
abundance: NA
CDR3nt: TGTGCCAGCAGCTTAGTAGGGACGAAGTATGGCTACACCTTC
CDR3aa: CASSLVGTKYGYTF

v_gene: TRBV6-1
j_gene: TRBJ2-7
d_gene: NA
abundance: NA
CDR3nt: TGTGCCAGCAGCACAGCGGGCCAAAACGAGCAGTACTTC
CDR3aa: CASSTAGQNEQYF

v_gene: TRBV7-9
j_gene: TRBJ2-1
d_gene: TRBD2
abundance: NA
CDR3nt: TGTGCCAGCAATAGCGGGAGCTCCTACAATGAGCAGTTCTTC
CDR3aa: CASNSGSSYNEQFF

v_gene: TRBV6-5
j_gene: TRBJ2-5
d_gene: NA
abundance: NA
CDR3nt: TGTGCCAGCAGTTTAGTATCCATGGAGACCCAGTACTTC
CDR3aa: CASSLVSMETQYF

v_gene: TRBV6-6
j_gene: TRBJ1-5
d_gene: NA
abundance: NA
CDR3nt: TGTGCCAGCAATGCAGGGATCAATCAGCCCCAGCATTTT
CDR3aa: CASNAGINQPQHF

v_gene: TRBV27
j_gene: TRBJ1-2
d_gene: NA
abundance: NA
CDR3nt: TGTGCCAGTAGGGGTTCGGCGTTTGAGTGGGGAAACTTC
CDR3aa: CASRGSAFEWGNF

v_gene: TRBV6-5
j_gene: TRBJ2-2
d_gene: NA
abundance: NA
CDR3nt: TGTGCCAGCAGTTTGGACGGGAGAACCTTCACCGGGGAGCTGTTTTTT
CDR3aa: CASSLDGRTFTGELFF

v_gene: TRBV4-1
j_gene: TRBJ1-4
d_gene: NA
abundance: NA
CDR3nt: TGCGCCAGCAGCCCTTCTAGGACGGTAAATGAAAAACTGTTTTTT
CDR3aa: CASSPSRTVNEKLFF

v_gene: TRBV11-1
j_gene: TRBJ2-5
d_gene: TRBD2
abundance: NA
CDR3nt: TGTGCCAGCAGCCCCCCCCGGCGGGGAGGGTGGGAGACCCAGTACTTC
CDR3aa: CASSPPRRGGWETQYF

v_gene: TRBV28
j_gene: TRBJ2-1
d_gene: NA
abundance: once
CDR3nt: TGTGCCAGCAGTTTGACCCGGGCCCCCTTGGATAATGAGCAGTTCTTC
CDR3aa: CASSLTRAPLDNEQFF

v_gene: TRBV11-2
j_gene: TRBJ2-7
d_gene: NA
abundance: once
CDR3nt: TGTGCCAGCAGCTGGGGAGCGTTAATGGCCTACGAGCAGTACTTC
CDR3aa: CASSWGALMAYEQYF

v_gene: TRBV29-1
j_gene: TRBJ2-7
d_gene: NA
abundance: NA
CDR3nt: TGCAGCGTTAAGGTCCCGCCGAGTACCGGGCAGTACTTC
CDR3aa: CSVKVPPSTGQYF

v_gene: TRBV10-2
j_gene: TRBJ2-2
d_gene: NA
abundance: NA
CDR3nt: TGCGCCAGCAGTAGGATGGGCACCGGGGAGCTGTTTTTT
CDR3aa: CASSRMGTGELFF

v_gene: TRBV4-2
j_gene: TRBJ2-1
d_gene: TRBD2
abundance: NA
CDR3nt: TGTGCCAGCAGCCAAGGACAGGGTCTAGCGGGAGGGCCAGAGTTCTTC
CDR3aa: CASSQGQGLAGGPEFF

v_gene: TRBV6-4
j_gene: TRBJ2-7
d_gene: NA
abundance: NA
CDR3nt: TGTGCCAGCAGTCCCCCGGAAGCACACTACGAGCAGTACTTC
CDR3aa: CASSPPEAHYEQYF

v_gene: TRBV9
j_gene: TRBJ1-2
d_gene: NA
abundance: once
CDR3nt: TGTGCCAGCAGCGGGAAGACAGACAACTATGGCTACACCTTC
CDR3aa: CASSGKTDNYGYTF

v_gene: TRBV19
j_gene: TRBJ2-2
d_gene: NA
abundance: NA
CDR3nt: TGTGCCAGTAGTTTTTTGGGGGCCGGGGAGCTGTTTTTT
CDR3aa: CASSFLGAGELFF

v_gene: TRBV6-1
j_gene: TRBJ2-7
d_gene: NA
abundance: few
CDR3nt: TGTGCCAGCAGTGGCTACGAGCAGTACTTC
CDR3aa: CASSGYEQYF

v_gene: TRBV28
j_gene: TRBJ1-1
d_gene: NA
abundance: NA
CDR3nt: TGTGCCAGCAGACCCTGGGCCGGGAGTGAAGCTTTCTTT
CDR3aa: CASRPWAGSEAFF

v_gene: TRBV15
j_gene: TRBJ2-1
d_gene: NA
abundance: NA
CDR3nt: TGTGCCACCAGAGGGGACGGGAACAATGAGCAGTTCTTC
CDR3aa: CATRGDGNNEQFF

v_gene: TRBV6-6
j_gene: TRBJ1-1
d_gene: NA
abundance: NA
CDR3nt: TGTGCCAGCAGTTACTACGGGGGACGGGAGGCTCTCTTT
CDR3aa: CASSYYGGREALF

v_gene: TRBV11-2
j_gene: TRBJ1-1
d_gene: NA
abundance: NA
CDR3nt: TGTGCCAGCAGCTTATCTCGCGGTCACACTGAAGCTTTCTTT
CDR3aa: CASSLSRGHTEAFF

v_gene: TRBV15
j_gene: TRBJ2-2
d_gene: NA
abundance: NA
CDR3nt: TGTGCCACCAGCGGCAGAGACCTGGACGGGGAGCTGTTTTTT
CDR3aa: CATSGRDLDGELFF

v_gene: TRBV27
j_gene: TRBJ2-1
d_gene: TRBD1
abundance: NA
CDR3nt: TGTGCCAGCAGTTTATTCCCAGGGGGAAAGAAGAATGAGCAGTTCTTC
CDR3aa: CASSLFPGGKKNEQFF

v_gene: TRBV27
j_gene: TRBJ1-4
d_gene: NA
abundance: NA
CDR3nt: TGTGCCAGCAGTTTATTGCCCGGGAGCAATGAAAAACTGTTTTTT
CDR3aa: CASSLLPGSNEKLFF

v_gene: TRBV7-9
j_gene: TRBJ1-5
d_gene: NA
abundance: few
CDR3nt: TGTGCCAGCAGTCCCGGCGGGCAGCCCCAGCATTTT
CDR3aa: CASSPGGQPQHF

v_gene: TRBV28
j_gene: TRBJ2-7
d_gene: TRBD1
abundance: NA
CDR3nt: TGTGCCAGCACCTCCCAGTCAGGGGGCGGGAATGAGCAGTACTTC
CDR3aa: CASTSQSGGGNEQYF